A single sample gave rise to the 25 T cell receptor beta chains below, sequenced in a study of human T cells and chemical hapten exposure. Time point denoted: pre-sensitization, week 0. Treatment here: therapeutic diphenylcyclopropenone sensitization with weekly scalp DPC. Each CDR3 protein gets one entry after TCRdb re-called the RACE reads with MiXCR. This sample has a few hundred thousand distinct CDR3 sequences, with approximately 8% found just once. Source: whole blood, taken in connection with sensitization to the hapten diphenylcyclopropenone (DPC). The receptors were gathered from a man younger than 35 with alopecia areata. Some clones in this sample may be carry-over from other donors' samples.

The chain joins TRBV5-6 to TRBJ1-3; D may be TRBD1 (5 bases). The CDR3 is 13 residues long. The V end lost 4 bases, the J end lost 2 bases, and 7 bases lay between the germline ends. The germline V gene encodes CDR1 SGHDT and CDR2 YYEEEE. In DNA, the CDR3 is TGTGCCAGCAGCGTGACAGCTGGAAACACCATATATTTT. Its translation is CASSVTAGNTIYF.

The V and J genes are TRBV5-6 and TRBJ2-5; possibly TRBD2 for D (6 bases). Per germline, CDR1 SGHDT and CDR2 YYEEEE. V lost 0 bases, J lost 4 bases, and 13 bases lay in between. The CDR3 covers 15 residues. CDR3 nucleotides: TGTGCCAGCAGCTTGGCGGCAGGAGGGTCAGAGACCCAGTACTTC. Translated, it gives CASSLAAGGSETQYF.

This clonotype was recorded at least ten times. The chain employs TRBV5-1 and TRBJ2-2; 8 positions agree with TRBD2. V lost 1 base to trimming and J lost 5 bases; unmatched junction nucleotides: 1. Germline lookup yields CDR1 SGHRS and CDR2 YFSETQ. This CDR3 contains 14 residues. CDR3 sequence (DNA): TGCGCCAGCAGCTTGACTAGCGGAACCGGGGAGCTGTTTTTT. It is translated as CASSLTSGTGELFF.

This clonotype was picked up a small number of times. V gene TRBV6-4 combines with J gene TRBJ2-1; D unclear. V was cut by 2 bases and J by 5 bases, with 7 bases left in between. Germline values: CDR1 MRHNA, CDR2 SNTAGT. CDR3 length equals 13 residues. The CDR3 nucleotides are TGTGCCAGCAGTGACACAAGAGACAATGAGCAGTTCTTC. This encodes CASSDTRDNEQFF.

J is TRBJ1-1 and V is TRBV4-1; perhaps TRBD1 as D (5 bases). Germline assignment: CDR1 MGHRA and CDR2 YSYEKL. Trimming took off 0 bases at V and 2 bases at J, with 16 bases between the two ends. CDR3 length equals 17 residues. The CDR3 loop is CASSQELTATENTEAFF. The CDR3 nucleotides read TGCGCCAGCAGCCAAGAACTCACCGCGACAGAAAACACTGAAGCTTTCTTT.

This clonotype was observed a few times. The chain combines TRBV5-6 with TRBJ1-2, with 8 bases lining up with TRBD1. The J segment lost 2 bases and the V segment lost 4 bases, leaving 7 bases of the junction unmatched. Germline V gene lookup returns CDR1 SGHDT and CDR2 YYEEEE. The CDR3 consists of 15 residues. The DNA of the CDR3 is TGTGCCAGCAGCGCATGGGACAGGCCAAACTATGGCTACACCTTC. This gives the protein CASSAWDRPNYGYTF.

The chain couples TRBV20-1 to TRBJ2-1, with 7 bases that match TRBD2. Per germline, CDR1 DFQATT and CDR2 SNEGSKA (reference sequence). V dropped 3 bases and J dropped 4; count of bases not matched to a gene: 12. The length of the CDR3 is 16 residues. For the CDR3, the DNA is TGCAGTGCTAGGCGGGGGACCCAGAAAATATACAATGAGCAGTTCTTC. This translates into CSARRGTQKIYNEQFF.

There are many counts of this clonotype. The chain recombines TRBV2 with TRBJ2-1, with 7 bases matching TRBD1. Losses at the gene ends were 6 bases for V and 8 bases for J; bases not matched to a gene: 13. The length of the CDR3 is 15 residues. Germline V gene sequence: CDR1 SNHLY, CDR2 FYNNEI. The CDR3 region is CASSSDRAYGDEQFF. The CDR3 coding sequence is TGTGCCAGCAGCTCCGACAGGGCTTACGGCGATGAGCAGTTCTTC.

The sample holds a few counts of this clonotype. The chain combines TRBV5-1 with TRBJ2-3, with 9 bases lining up with TRBD1. V gave up 4 bases and J gave up 1 base; unmatched junction bases: 4. Per germline, CDR1 SGHRS and CDR2 YFSETQ. The CDR3 contains 15 residues. CDR3 nucleotides: TGCGCCAGCAGCAAGGGACAGGGTGGCACAGATACGCAGTATTTT. Protein product: CASSKGQGGTDTQYF.

This clonotype was seen ten or more times. The V and J genes are TRBV5-1 and TRBJ2-7, with 9 nucleotides matching TRBD1. After removal of 4 bases from V and 2 bases from J, the junction contained 7 bases not matched to a gene. From germline, CDR1 is SGHRS and CDR2 YFSETQ. This CDR3 is built from 15 residues. CDR3 sequence (DNA): TGCGCCAGCAGCCTATCGGGACAGGGCCCCTACGAGCAGTACTTC. Its protein is CASSLSGQGPYEQYF.

The chain joins TRBV10-3 to TRBJ1-5; D unresolved. The CDR3 consists of 13 residues. Trimming pared 2 bases from V and 6 bases from J, leaving 8 bases between. Germline assignment: CDR1 ENHRY and CDR2 SYGVKD. CDR3 protein: CAISESEAQPQHF. CDR3 coding DNA: TGTGCCATCAGTGAGAGTGAGGCTCAGCCCCAGCATTTT.

The V call is TRBV24-1, the J call TRBJ1-2; D gene uncertain. Per germline, CDR1 KGHDR and CDR2 SFDVKD. V was pared by 4 bases and J by 4 bases, with 18 bases between. The CDR3 is 16 residues long. The CDR3, as DNA: TGTGCCACCAGTGACCCGACTGAGACGGGAGCCTATGGCTACACCTTC. Its translation: CATSDPTETGAYGYTF.

The CDR3 sequence: CASSASPAEDTQYF. CDR3 DNA sequence: TGTGCCAGCAGTGCGTCCCCCGCAGAGGATACGCAGTATTTT. The genes are TRBV6-4 and TRBJ2-3; D gene unclear. Germline V gives CDR1 MRHNA, CDR2 SNTAGT. V was trimmed by 4 bases and J by 6 bases, leaving 14 bases between them. The length of the CDR3 is 14 residues.

The rearrangement uses TRBV7-9 and TRBJ1-4; D is ambiguous. Germline assignment: CDR1 SEHNR and CDR2 FQNEAQ (reference sequence). V was cut by 6 bases and J by 4 bases, with 12 bases left in between. This CDR3 has 14 residues. CDR3 coding DNA: TGTGCCAGCAGGTCGACGGCCATTAATGAAAAACTGTTTTTT. Amino acid sequence: CASRSTAINEKLFF.

The table lists this clonotype with many counts. V usage is TRBV5-1 and J usage is TRBJ1-1; 7 nucleotides align to TRBD1. V gave up 5 bases and J gave up 3 bases; unmatched junction bases: 10. Looked up from germline, CDR1 is SGHRS and CDR2 is YFSETQ. CDR3 size: 15 residues. The CDR3 nucleotides read TGCGCCAGCAGGGATGGAGGGGGCGGATACACTGAAGCTTTCTTT. This encodes CASRDGGGGYTEAFF.

V usage is TRBV4-1 and J usage is TRBJ2-1; 9 bases are shared with TRBD2. Trimming took 4 bases from V and 0 from J; bases not matched to a gene: 4. The CDR3 is made up of 16 amino acids. The germline V gene has CDR1 MGHRA and CDR2 YSYEKL. DNA for the CDR3: TGCGCCAGCAGCCGGAAAGCGGGGGGCTCCTACAATGAGCAGTTCTTC. This translates into CASSRKAGGSYNEQFF.

The gene calls are TRBV4-1 and TRBJ2-5, with 9 nucleotides matching TRBD2. The J segment lost 5 bases and the V segment lost 3 bases, leaving 13 bases of the junction unmatched. From germline, CDR1 is MGHRA and CDR2 YSYEKL. The CDR3 runs 17 residues. The CDR3 spells CASSQGPAAGGRETQYF. CDR3 DNA sequence: TGCGCCAGCAGCCAGGGCCCCGCCGCGGGGGGGCGGGAGACCCAGTACTTC.

The DNA for the CDR3 is TGCGCCAGCAGCTTAGAAAGGGGACCCCAGTACTTC. This encodes CASSLERGPQYF. This sequence joins TRBV5-1 and TRBJ2-7; perhaps D is TRBD1 or TRBD2 (5 bases each). With 2 bases removed from V and 10 bases from J, the gap between germline ends came to 13 bases. CDR3 size: 12 residues. In germline, CDR1 is SGHRS, CDR2 YFSETQ.

In its sample, this clonotype was seen a few times. This chain connects TRBV6-2 or TRBV6-3 to TRBJ2-5; possibly TRBD2 for D (6 bases). This CDR3 comprises 14 residues. V was clipped by 2 bases and J by 2 bases, with 9 bases between them. From germline, CDR1 is MNHEY and CDR2 SVGEGT. The CDR3 DNA follows: TGTGCCAGCAGTTACGGGCTAGCGCAAGAGACCCAGTACTTC. Residues: CASSYGLAQETQYF.

The chain has TRBV7-7 and TRBJ2-3; 13 bases line up with TRBD2. The V gene's germline CDR1 is SSHAT and CDR2 FNYEAQ (reference sequence). J gave up 5 bases and V 6 bases, and 5 bases lay outside the gene matches. The CDR3 is made up of 15 amino acids. CDR3 DNA sequence: TGTGCCAGCAGTCTTACTAGCGGGGGGGAAGATACGCAGTATTTT. It yields the protein CASSLTSGGEDTQYF.

V and J are TRBV28 and TRBJ1-1; TRBD1 aligns across 12 bases. V lost 8 bases to trimming and J lost 1 base; unmatched junction nucleotides: 11. Germline V lookup: CDR1 MDHEN, CDR2 SYDVKM. The CDR3 runs 17 residues. The CDR3 DNA sequence: TGTGCCAGCGGCCGGGACAGGGGGCGTATATCGAACACTGAAGCTTTCTTT. This encodes CASGRDRGRISNTEAFF.

The V call is TRBV7-2, the J call TRBJ2-5; TRBD1 matches at 7 bases. The CDR3 has 14 amino acids. Germline CDR1 SGHTA, CDR2 FQGNSA. Trimming cost V 0 bases and J 5 bases; bases outside gene matches: 3. The CDR3 sequence is CASSLAGQVETQYF. CDR3 DNA sequence: TGTGCCAGCAGCTTAGCCGGACAGGTTGAGACCCAGTACTTC.

The sample holds many counts of this clonotype. This chain links TRBV6-2 or TRBV6-3 with TRBJ2-7; 10 nucleotides agree with TRBD2. Germline loops: CDR1 MNHEY, CDR2 SVGEGT. V lost 8 bases and J lost 6; bases outside the gene matches: 10. The CDR3 length is 14 residues. CDR3 residues: CASRRAGGPGEQYF. DNA of the CDR3: TGTGCCAGCCGCCGAGCGGGGGGGCCAGGCGAGCAGTACTTC.

This clonotype was seen a handful of times. J is TRBJ1-4 and V is TRBV5-1; TRBD1 aligns across 7 bases. Germline assignment: CDR1 SGHRS and CDR2 YFSETQ. V dropped 6 bases and J dropped 8; count of bases not matched to a gene: 10. CDR3 size: 14 residues. The DNA for the CDR3 is TGCGCCAGCACGCTTACAGGGGAGGAGGAAAAACTGTTTTTT. This translates into CASTLTGEEEKLFF.

This chain joins TRBV5-1 and TRBJ2-5; TRBD1 agrees at 7 bases. The CDR3 is 14 amino acids. Germline CDR1 SGHRS, CDR2 YFSETQ. V lost 2 bases to trimming and J lost 5 bases; unmatched junction nucleotides: 6. The CDR3 reads CASSFRGGLETQYF. As DNA, the CDR3 is TGCGCCAGCAGCTTCCGAGGGGGCCTGGAGACCCAGTACTTC.